The 28 T cell receptor beta chains in this list originate from one sample, sequenced in a study of T cells expressing NK-cell markers. Using the 5' RACE reads, TCRdb records one entry per CDR3 protein without DNA. The sample has roughly 180,000 distinct CDR3 sequences, and its top ten clones hold roughly 20%. The sequenced material came from blood T cells: a sorted CD56 or NKG2C T cell subset, CD4+ or CD8+ T cells, or bulk PBMC T cells (not recorded which). These receptors all stem from a woman aged 18 to 75 in good health.

This chain links TRBV29-1 with TRBJ1-3. CDR1 SQVTM and CDR2 ANQGSEA come from the germline V gene. The CDR3 runs 12 residues. Here the CDR3 reads CSVELTGNTIYF.

V gene TRBV2 combines with J gene TRBJ2-3; with no DNA, the TCRdb D assignment of TRBD2 cannot be verified. Germline V gene data show CDR1 as SNHLY and CDR2 as FYNNEI. The CDR3 consists of 15 residues. CDR3: CASGADRALPDTQYF. Based on the CDR3 plus reference TRBV2 and TRBJ2-3, the full variable domain is EPEVTQTPSHQVTQMGQEVILRCVPISNHLYFYWYRQILGQKVEFLVSFYNNEISEKSEIFDDQFSVERPDGSNFTLKIRSTKLEDSAMYFCASGADRALPDTQYFGPGTRLTVL.

V is TRBV12-3 or TRBV12-4 and J is TRBJ1-1; checking the TCRdb D call of TRBD1 is not possible without DNA. This CDR3 has 14 amino acids. The CDR3 sequence: CASIAGQGNTEAFF.

The chain combines TRBV20-1 with TRBJ1-5; TCRdb calls TRBD1, which cannot be checked without DNA. Germline V CDR1 and CDR2: DFQATT, SNEGSKA (reference sequence). The CDR3 sequence is 12 residues long. The CDR3 protein is CSAPDGPGPQHF.

V is TRBV11-3 and J is TRBJ2-1; the TRBD2 assignment by TCRdb is unverifiable without DNA. Germline V gives CDR1 SGHNT, CDR2 YENEEA. This CDR3 spans 13 amino acids. The CDR3 spells CASSLLAGEEQFF.

The rearrangement uses TRBV20-1 and TRBJ1-5. The germline V gene encodes CDR1 DFQATT and CDR2 SNEGSKA (reference sequence). The CDR3 consists of 14 residues. Here the CDR3 reads CSATPPGALRPQHF.

The CDR3 here is CASSRPTVYSNQPQHF. The chain is built from TRBV12-3 or TRBV12-4 and TRBJ1-5; the TCRdb D gene call, TRBD1, has no DNA to confirm it. The CDR3 totals 16 residues.

The V call is TRBV2, the J call TRBJ1-5; absent DNA, TCRdb's TRBD1 call cannot be checked. The CDR3 covers 14 residues. Looked up from germline, CDR1 is SNHLY and CDR2 is FYNNEI. CDR3 sequence reads: CASNDDRENQPQHF.

V is TRBV5-1 and J is TRBJ2-1; the D call of TRBD2 rests on TCRdb alone, since no DNA is present to check it. The length of the CDR3 is 15 residues. CDR1 and CDR2 from the germline V gene are SGHRS and YFSETQ. CDR3 sequence: CASRMVVTSNNEQFF. The full variable domain, completed using reference TRBV5-1 and TRBJ2-1, is KAGVTQTPRYLIKTRGQQVTLSCSPISGHRSVSWYQQTPGQGLQFLFEYFSETQRNKGNFPGRFSGRQFSNSRSEMNVSTLELGDSALYLCASRMVVTSNNEQFFGPGTRLTVL.

The CDR3 is CASSLMQAGEYGYTF. This chain connects TRBV7-8 to TRBJ1-2; the D gene TCRdb calls, TRBD1, cannot be checked with no DNA. CDR3 length: 15 amino acids. Germline V gives CDR1 SGHVS, CDR2 FQNEAQ.

The chain couples TRBV2 to TRBJ2-7; TCRdb names TRBD1, which stays unverified in the absence of DNA. CDR3 length: 14 amino acids. Per the germline V gene, CDR1 is SNHLY and CDR2 is FYNNEI. This CDR3 reads CASRTGWMVDEQYF.

This CDR3 is CASSQVSRGLNTGELFF. The chain joins TRBV4-1 to TRBJ2-2; the D call of TRBD1 rests on TCRdb alone, since no DNA is present to check it. The CDR3 has 17 residues. Germline V gives CDR1 MGHRA, CDR2 YSYEKL.

The chain is built from TRBV5-4 and TRBJ2-5; with no DNA, the TCRdb D assignment of TRBD2 cannot be verified. The CDR3 loop spans 14 amino acids. CDR1 and CDR2 (germline): SGHNT, YYREEE (reference sequence). CDR3 sequence: CASSQQLAEETQYF. The full variable domain, in which reference TRBV5-4 and TRBJ2-5 provide the parts outside the CDR3, is ETGVTQSPTHLIKTRGQQVTLRCSSQSGHNTVSWYQQALGQGPQFIFQYYREEENGRGNFPPRFSGLQFPNYSSELNVNALELDDSALYLCASSQQLAEETQYFGPGTRLLVL.

The rearrangement uses TRBV15 and TRBJ2-1; TCRdb names TRBD2, which stays unverified in the absence of DNA. In germline, CDR1 is LNHNV, CDR2 YYDKDF (reference sequence). The CDR3 loop spans 16 amino acids. This CDR3 is CATSSDYRAKRNEQFF.

The chain carries TRBV4-2 and TRBJ2-3; TCRdb's D call, TRBD1, is unchecked because there is no DNA. Per the germline V gene, CDR1 is LGHNA and CDR2 is YNFKEQ. There are 16 residues in the CDR3. CDR3 in amino acids: CASSQGHGSQGDTQYF.

The chain joins TRBV20-1 to TRBJ2-1; TCRdb's D call of TRBD2 is untestable without DNA. The length of the CDR3 is 15 residues. CDR1 is DFQATT, CDR2 SNEGSKA, per germline (reference sequence). The CDR3 sequence is CSAPTSGRAYNEQFF.

CDR3 sequence reads: CASTDLGEGGTPLHF. The V call is TRBV28, the J call TRBJ1-6. Germline V gene data show CDR1 as MDHEN and CDR2 as SYDVKM. This CDR3 comprises 15 residues.

J is TRBJ2-7 and V is TRBV5-1. The CDR3 contains 13 residues. Germline V lookup: CDR1 SGHRS, CDR2 YFSETQ. CDR3 sequence reads: CASSPTAAYEQYF.

The chain recombines TRBV7-2 with TRBJ1-4; with no DNA, the TCRdb D assignment of TRBD1 cannot be verified. CDR3 length: 15 residues. From germline, CDR1 is SGHTA and CDR2 FQGNSA. CDR3 sequence: CASSSTQGVNEKLFF.

The CDR3 here is CASSLAGGGPWETQYF. The chain is built from TRBV7-8 and TRBJ2-5; the D gene TCRdb calls, TRBD2, cannot be checked with no DNA. The CDR3 totals 16 residues. CDR1 and CDR2 (germline): SGHVS, FQNEAQ.

This chain's CDR3 is CASSLSLALYQETQYF. The rearrangement uses TRBV11-2 and TRBJ2-5. The CDR3 is made up of 16 amino acids. Looked up from germline, CDR1 is SGHAT and CDR2 is FQNNGV.

The CDR3 spells CASSPDRDREQFF. The chain recombines TRBV6-1 with TRBJ2-1; TCRdb outputs TRBD1, but without DNA this stays unchecked. Per germline, CDR1 MNHNS and CDR2 SASEGT. The CDR3 has 13 amino acids.

The chain recombines TRBV12-3 or TRBV12-4 with TRBJ2-7; the D call from TCRdb, TRBD1, cannot be confirmed without DNA. There are 14 residues in the CDR3. The CDR3 loop is CASSLGGTPAEQYF.

This chain links TRBV9 with TRBJ2-7; TCRdb's assignment of TRBD1 cannot be checked, as there is no DNA. This CDR3 is built from 16 residues. Germline loops: CDR1 SGDLS, CDR2 YYNGEE. CDR3: CASSPRSNRVTYEQYF.

The chain has TRBV25-1 and TRBJ2-2; there is no DNA to check the TCRdb D call of TRBD1. The CDR3 length is 13 residues. Looked up from germline, CDR1 is MGHDK and CDR2 is SYGVNS. CDR3 amino acids: CASRDRDAGELFF.

The genes are TRBV4-1 and TRBJ1-5; with no DNA, the TCRdb D assignment of TRBD1 cannot be verified. The CDR3 contains 16 residues. From germline, CDR1 is MGHRA and CDR2 YSYEKL. CDR3 sequence: CASRPLLAGVGQPQHF.

The chain links TRBV27 to TRBJ1-6. This CDR3 contains 15 residues. The germline gives CDR1 MNHEY, CDR2 SMNVEV (reference sequence). CDR3 loop: CASTVTGHGDSPLHF.

The chain carries TRBV7-9 and TRBJ2-2; checking the TCRdb D call of TRBD1 is not possible without DNA. Per germline, CDR1 SEHNR and CDR2 FQNEAQ (reference sequence). The CDR3 is 16 amino acids. The CDR3 spells CASSLGQSMITGELFF.